Below, one T cell receptor beta chain is given with its context. No cognate antigen has been identified for it. Per-nucleotide qualities are absent, and no much larger clonotype sits a single base away. These data belong to a study of cytomegalovirus exposure and HLA in healthy donors (dated by TCRdb to the late 2010s). For the wider study: An earlier analysis of roughly 500 of the donors reported approximately 300 Gb of sequence data and 100 million to 140 million unique TCR beta sequences from 150 million to 200 million T cells. In a later genetic analysis, genome-wide SNP genotypes for 398 of the 666 donors were used, and that subset was treated as a discovery cohort. The study was designed to test whether signatures of past pathogen exposure could be identified by cataloging public T cell receptors. Rather than using new phenotypic data, the later analysis identified candidate immune exposures from TCR beta sequences and from how often those sequences occurred across donors. A separate validation cohort of roughly 130 different subjects was used in addition to the roughly 640-subject first cohort. An early release covering around 630 HLA-typed donors comprised roughly 300 gigabases of sequencing data and 85 million or so unique TCR sequences. Class I and class II HLA loci were covered by the typing at four-digit resolution. The number of typed donors differed by locus: roughly 629-640 for A, B, C, DRB1 and DQB1; some 540 for DQA1; around 610 for DPA1; and some 450 for DPB1. Because of strong linkage in the cohort, roughly five DR-DQ haplotypes were treated as single units for association and clustering. To decide whether each TCR beta V gene segment behaved as functional or pseudogenic, an earlier analysis of over 500 of the donors relied on high-throughput TCR beta sequencing. Donor age, sex, ethnicity and CMV serostatus were compiled alongside the repertoire data. Of the 300 to 450 genotyped donors, 81% were placed in the genetic ancestry cluster associated with self-reported Caucasian donors. Every repertoire in the discovery cohort had been generated on one and the same sequencing platform. To study patterns of TCR occurrence, a later analysis re-analyzed previously published TCR beta repertoires from under 750 donors and added high-resolution HLA genotyping. High-throughput TCR immunosequencing, statistical association of individual TCRs with disease status, and machine learning were combined to predict cytomegalovirus infection status. The study profiled the T cell repertoires of about 640 subjects by immunosequencing and related them to cytomegalovirus serostatus. Among several hundred genotyped donors of the cohort, an average of roughly 230,000 unique TCR beta nucleotide sequences was sequenced per donor, of which roughly 17% were non-productive.

CDR1 and CDR2, looked up from the germline V gene, are SNHLY and FYNNEI. Including cysteine and phenylalanine, the CDR3 has 13 amino acids. Only the CDR3 portion is preserved as DNA: 39 bases, with reading frame beginning at the first base. Trimming removed 7 bases from V and 8 bases from J; the gene matches leave 8 bases unexplained. Library generation was performed with the immunoSEQ multiplex PCR assay. For the multiplex PCR, a mixture combining 60 forward primers for TCR Vbeta segments and 13 reverse primers for TCR Jbeta segments was used. The CDR3 region of rearranged TCR beta genes was amplified from genomic DNA by a multiplex PCR assay. The Illumina HiSeq System was used to sequence the amplified TCR beta libraries as 87-base-pair reads. As for the authors' bioinformatics: A later analysis tallied roughly 80 million unique TCR beta chains across the 610 or so repertoires, and approximately 12 million of those chains were shared by two or more donors. Raw reads were error-corrected and collapsed into unique sequences with a nearest-neighbor algorithm that merged closely related sequences to remove PCR and sequencing errors. V, D and J gene segments were assigned by aligning CDR3 sequences to IMGT reference sequences. Each retained sequence needed at least a six-nucleotide match to both a V gene segment and a J gene segment. A rearrangement counted as productive if the CDR3 had no stop codons and remained in frame with V and J, and every other rearrangement counted as non-productive. Following IMGT convention, CDR3 was defined as the stretch from the second conserved V-encoded cysteine to the conserved J-encoded phenylalanine. Sequences without an unambiguous match to a single V gene segment were excluded from the earlier analysis of 450 to 750 of the donors. In an earlier analysis of 587 of the donors, V segments were called functional above 56.7% productive rearrangements and were called segregating when the between-donor standard deviation exceeded 5%. To diagnose cytomegalovirus status from the catalog of TCR beta chain sequences, a statistical classification framework was built. In a later analysis, V and J genes were assigned by comparing TCR nucleotide sequences against IMGT/GENE-DB human TR gene sequences. The TCRdist pipeline was used in a later analysis to assign CDR3 sequences and most-parsimonious VDJ recombination scenarios. In a later analysis, each TCR beta chain was defined by its CDR3 amino acid sequence together with its V-gene family, and reads lacking a unique V-gene family were excluded. As a way to deal with suspected cross-contamination and a sequencing artifact, a later analysis dropped 450 to 600 nucleotide sequences that were highly shared and had low generation probability. In a later analysis, a clonal expansion index for each public chain was calculated from normalized within-repertoire ranks of inferred template counts. Generation probabilities in a later analysis came from a VDJ recombination model fitted to out-of-frame rearrangements, and those results were checked against IGoR. In a later analysis, TCR-TCR, TCR-HLA and TCR-CMV co-occurrence was scored with hypergeometric tests, and a repertoire-size bias correction was applied to TCR pairs. To estimate false discovery rates, a later analysis permuted the HLA or CMV assignments 20 times. In a later analysis, co-occurring TCRs were grouped using DBSCAN, and TCRdist sequence similarity was added for clustering within HLA-allele-positive subsets. Repertoires with fewer than 30,000 or more than 120,000 public chains were left out of co-occurrence clustering, as were about five repertoires with anomalous nucleotide sharing. As stored in TCRdb, this immuneACCESS dataset retains in-frame rearrangements with V and J assigned. A fraction of the clones does not appear; measured against another copy, unresolved V genes explain less than half of the discrepancy, and the remainder lacks a known reason. The V and J calls and the clone size are those of that table, but D and trimming were determined from the DNA. Present in this sample are almost 95,000 clones, around two thirds of which were seen just once. The biggest ten clones account for under 4% of the sample.

The study at large found these results: In a later analysis, most CMV-associated TCR beta chains were found to appear HLA-restricted, with HLA associations seemingly driven largely by CMV exposure. In a later analysis, more than 15,000 TCR beta sequences were associated with specific HLA alleles at a false discovery rate of 0.05. A group of highly shared sequence variants was considered likely to be a technical artifact of the sequencing pipeline. Because HLA typing was unavailable for some donors at each locus, only the typed subset was used in association tests. Several of the top co-occurrence clusters appeared to be linked to parvovirus B19, influenza, CMV and Epstein-Barr virus, according to a later analysis. The authors suggested that the approach could potentially be extended to other disease states and immunological phenotypes. A later analysis found that TCR association rates varied across HLA loci, with DRB1 alleles showing the most associated TCRs and HLA-C alleles the fewest. An association between a missense DCLRE1C variant and V-gene and J-gene trimming of TCR beta chains was found in a later genetic analysis and replicated in an independent cohort. Across donors, most TCR sequences were observed very rarely, whereas some public TCRs were present in many individuals. In this cohort, only TCR beta chains were sequenced, and detectable features were limited by the absence of alpha or paired-chain data. The only immune exposure information available for the cohort was CMV serostatus. Linkage disequilibrium might explain the correlated functional status among segregating V segments, but an unknown experimental factor could not be ruled out. Because counts were too low, seventeen rarely observed V segments, including chromosome 9 orphons, were excluded from the earlier analysis of 587 of the donors. The presence/absence analyses assumed that sequencing depth was roughly uniform across donors, and that assumption may not be true. Compared with equally common non-associated chains, HLA-associated TCR beta chains in a later analysis were more clonally expanded and had lower generation probabilities. In an earlier analysis of under 600 of the donors, most TCR beta V segments were observed in productive rearrangements about 87% or about 30% of the time, broadly matching IMGT annotations. Strong co-occurrence of HLA alleles, especially DR and DQ, made assigning TCR associations to individual alleles difficult. A further reported finding was that TCR beta sequences accurately predicted the HLA-A and HLA-B alleles for most subjects in the first cohort. Some IMGT-functional V segments, including TRBV6-2 and TRBV6-3, could not be distinguished by the 87-base-pair reads and were therefore excluded. The classifier was reported to diagnose cytomegalovirus status with high specificity and sensitivity in both the original and validation cohorts. A total of roughly 160 TCR beta chains were listed by the study as associated with cytomegalovirus. Compared with the 666-donor mean, donors in an Asian-associated ancestry cluster had fewer N-insertions in productive TCRs, according to a later genetic analysis. In vitro tests confirmed that a few of the cytomegalovirus-associated TCR beta chains recognize cytomegalovirus antigens.

The cohort consisted of 650 to 700 healthy bone marrow donors. At the time of sampling, all cohort members were nominally healthy, though unrecorded immune exposures were likely present. The donor was CMV seronegative and belonged to the group of around 400 seronegative cohort members. Each donor provided a peripheral blood sample, and peripheral blood mononuclear cells were used for TCR beta sequencing. The Qiagen DNeasy Blood Extraction Kit was used to extract genomic DNA from the blood cell samples. The source is a man younger than 45 in good health and CMV-seronegative. The rearranged chain carries TRBV2 and TRBJ1-1, with TRBD1 matching 9 junction bases. Sequenced material: PBMCs. The bases read TGTGCCAGCAAACTGGACAGGGGATCCGAAGCTTTCTTT. Translated, it gives CASKLDRGSEAFF. With the portions outside the CDR3 filled from the reference TRBV2 and TRBJ1-1 genes, the complete variable region becomes EPEVTQTPSHQVTQMGQEVILRCVPISNHLYFYWYRQILGQKVEFLVSFYNNEISEKSEIFDDQFSVERPDGSNFTLKIRSTKLEDSAMYFCASKLDRGSEAFFGQGTRLTVV.